This T cell receptor beta chain was identified in a study of blood T cell repertoires in COVID-19. The CDR3 sequence is 14 residues long. V was pared by 6 bases and J by 4 bases, with 15 bases between. In germline, CDR1 is MGHRA, CDR2 YSYEKL. Assay: immunoSEQ multiplex PCR; the TCRdb copy retains only in-frame clones and omits some. The table has about 370,000 clones, 80% to 90% seen once. The sequenced material came from PBMCs or T cells enriched from blood (not recorded which). This chain joins TRBV4-1 and TRBJ1-2; no clear D. The source of this sequence is a man aged 18 to 35 who had recovered from COVID-19. As DNA, the CDR3 is TGCGCCAGCAGGTCCCCCGGGTCGAGCTATGGCTACACCTTC. Amino acid sequence: CASRSPGSSYGYTF.